This T cell receptor beta chain emerged from a study of CXCR3-negative and CXCR3-positive naive CD8 T cells. Study-wide results and caveats: Whereas memory cells differed, naive CXCR3-negative and CXCR3-positive cells shared similar TRBV-TRBJ usage. For CXCR3-positive naive cells, TRB CDR3s were more hydrophobic than those of CXCR3-negative naive cells. CXCR3 levels fell partly with cryopreservation; most assays relied on fresh PBMCs.

Turning to this clonotype: The target antigen is unknown.

The sorter processed each CD8+ T cell subset in triplicate at hundreds of thousands of cells apiece. The CDR3 has 12 residues. Germline loops: CDR1 SNHLY, CDR2 FYNNEI. Libraries of TRB cDNA were made by 5' RACE and carried UMIs. TCRdb processed the 5' RACE reads again and assigns one entry to each CDR3 protein, with no DNA. The sample holds 46,000 or so distinct CDR3 sequences. The TCR sequence derives from a human donor in good health. Some clones in this sample may be carry-over from other donors' samples. The chain combines TRBV2 with TRBJ2-7; TCRdb reports TRBD1, a call that lacks DNA to check it against. The sequenced sample consisted of naive CXCR3- CD8+ T cells from blood. Subset specified: CD45RO-CCR7+CD27+CD95- naive CD8+ T cells lacking CXCR3 (TNR3-). This CDR3 reads CASSEAQGEQYF.